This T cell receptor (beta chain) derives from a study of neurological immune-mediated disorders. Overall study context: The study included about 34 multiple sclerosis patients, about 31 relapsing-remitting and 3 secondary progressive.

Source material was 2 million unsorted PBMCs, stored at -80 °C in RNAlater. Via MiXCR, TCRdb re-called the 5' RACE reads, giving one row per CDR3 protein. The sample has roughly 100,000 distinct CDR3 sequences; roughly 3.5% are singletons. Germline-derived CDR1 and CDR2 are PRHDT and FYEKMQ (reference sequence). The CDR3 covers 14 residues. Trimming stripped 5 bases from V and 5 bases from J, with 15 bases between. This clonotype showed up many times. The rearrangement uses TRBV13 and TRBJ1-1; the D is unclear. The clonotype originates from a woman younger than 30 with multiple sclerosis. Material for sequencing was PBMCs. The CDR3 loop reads CASSTDRSRTEAFF. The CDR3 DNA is TGTGCCAGCAGCACCGATAGGAGTAGGACTGAAGCTTTCTTT.